These 10 T cell receptor beta chains came from one sample sequenced in a study of cytomegalovirus exposure and HLA in healthy donors. 60 Vbeta and 13 Jbeta primers were used in PCR. This table comes from immunoSEQ multiplex PCR, and its TCRdb copy is limited to in-frame clones, with some not included. The table shows approximately 150,000 clones, with 75% to 85% occurring only once. Sequenced sample: PBMCs. The receptor source for this set is a man aged 50 to 59 in good health and CMV-seropositive.

The V call is TRBV7-2, the J call TRBJ1-3; possible D gene TRBD1, 5 bases. The CDR3 contains 14 residues. Germline lookup yields CDR1 SGHTA and CDR2 FQGNSA. The V gene lost 1 base and the J gene lost 5 bases, with 9 bases spanning the gap. CDR3 coding DNA: TGTGCCAGCAGCTTAGATGGGGCGCGAAACACCATATATTTT. Protein sequence: CASSLDGARNTIYF.

This clone was observed a single time. CDR3 sequence reads: CASSHEQGGSGANVLTF. CDR3 nucleotide sequence: TGTGCCAGCAGCCACGAGCAGGGCGGCTCTGGGGCCAACGTCCTGACTTTC. This chain links TRBV7-9 with TRBJ2-6, with a possible D match to TRBD1 (5 bases). Trimming took 5 bases from V and 0 from J, leaving 14 bases between them. The germline CDR1 and CDR2 sequences are SEHNR and FQNEAQ (reference sequence). This CDR3 comprises 17 residues.

V gene TRBV7-3 combines with J gene TRBJ2-2, with TRBD1 matching over 7 bases. This CDR3 is built from 17 residues. J lost 2 bases, V lost 2 bases, and 8 bases had no gene match. The germline CDR1 and CDR2 sequences are SGHTA and FQGTGA. DNA of the CDR3: TGTGCCAGCAGCTTAGCTACCGGGACAGATAACACCGGGGAGCTGTTTTTT. Its protein product is CASSLATGTDNTGELFF.

The J gene is TRBJ2-2, the V gene TRBV18, with 8 bases identical to TRBD1. The ends lost 3 bases at V and 5 bases at J; junction bases unmatched: 5. Germline loops: CDR1 KGHSH, CDR2 LQKENI. The CDR3 contains 15 residues. The CDR3 nucleotides are TGTGCCAGCTCACCTGACAGGGGTCGTACCGGGGAGCTGTTTTTT. Translated: CASSPDRGRTGELFF.

This sequence joins TRBV6-6 and TRBJ2-3; 14 nucleotides agree with TRBD2. Looked up from germline, CDR1 is MNHNY and CDR2 is SVGAGI (reference sequence). The CDR3 has 15 residues. Trimming removed 5 bases from V and 4 bases from J; junction bases left unmatched: 2. The CDR3 DNA is TGTGCCAGCAGTCCGGGACTAGCGGGAGCAGATACGCAGTATTTT. This codes for CASSPGLAGADTQYF.

The V gene is TRBV6-4, the J gene TRBJ1-5; the D is unclear. Trimming removed 6 bases from V and 3 bases from J, with 9 bases in between. The CDR3 loop spans 13 amino acids. Germline loops: CDR1 MRHNA, CDR2 SNTAGT. CDR3 in amino acids: CASSQEYNQPQHF. CDR3 bases: TGTGCCAGCAGCCAGGAATACAATCAGCCCCAGCATTTT.

A few counts support this clone. In nucleotides, the CDR3 is TGTGCCAGCAGTCTCTTAGCGGGAGGTAGGAAGCAGTACTTC. Translation: CASSLLAGGRKQYF. J is TRBJ2-7 and V is TRBV5-6; the match to TRBD2 covers 10 bases. There are 14 residues in the CDR3. Germline-derived CDR1 and CDR2 are SGHDT and YYEEEE. Trimming took 5 bases from V and 8 from J; bases not matched to a gene: 10.

V and J are TRBV5-5 and TRBJ2-7; D is possibly TRBD2 (6 bases). With 0 bases removed from V and 7 bases from J, the gap between germline ends came to 17 bases. Per the germline V gene, CDR1 is SGHKS and CDR2 is YYEKEE (reference sequence). This CDR3 region has 15 residues. In DNA form, the CDR3 reads TGTGCCAGCAGCTTGGGGGGGGTACTGCCGGGGGAGCAGTACTTC. Amino acid sequence: CASSLGGVLPGEQYF.

This rearrangement joins TRBV6-5 to TRBJ2-7; TRBD1 agrees at 7 bases. Germline V gene data show CDR1 as MNHEY and CDR2 as SVGAGI. There are 12 residues in the CDR3. V trimming: 5 bases; J trimming: 6 bases; junction bases outside the gene matches: 4. The CDR3 nucleotides read TGTGCCAGCAGTCAACAGGGGAGCGAGCAGTACTTC. Its protein product is CASSQQGSEQYF.

V gene TRBV7-9 combines with J gene TRBJ2-1, with 8 bases identical to TRBD1. The germline V gene has CDR1 SEHNR and CDR2 FQNEAQ (reference sequence). Unmatched junction bases numbered 3, after V lost 5 bases and J lost 6 bases. The CDR3 runs 13 residues. CDR3 in DNA: TGTGCCAGCAGCGGGACAGGTGGCAATGAGCAGTTCTTC. Its translation: CASSGTGGNEQFF.